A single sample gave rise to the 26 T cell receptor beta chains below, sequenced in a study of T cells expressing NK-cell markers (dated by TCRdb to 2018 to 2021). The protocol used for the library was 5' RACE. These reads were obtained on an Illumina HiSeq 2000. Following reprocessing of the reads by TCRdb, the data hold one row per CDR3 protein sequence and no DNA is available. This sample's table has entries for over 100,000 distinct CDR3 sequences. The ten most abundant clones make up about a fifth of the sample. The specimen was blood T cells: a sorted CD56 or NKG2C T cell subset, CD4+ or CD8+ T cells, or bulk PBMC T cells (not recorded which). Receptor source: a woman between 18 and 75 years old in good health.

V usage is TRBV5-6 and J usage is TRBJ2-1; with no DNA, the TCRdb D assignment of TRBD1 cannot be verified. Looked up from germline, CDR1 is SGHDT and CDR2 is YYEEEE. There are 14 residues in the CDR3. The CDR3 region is CASSSGQGGNEQFF.

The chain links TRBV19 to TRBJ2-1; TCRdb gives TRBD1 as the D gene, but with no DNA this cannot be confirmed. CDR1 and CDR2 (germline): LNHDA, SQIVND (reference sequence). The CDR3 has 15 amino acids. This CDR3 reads CASSRGGQPHNEQFF. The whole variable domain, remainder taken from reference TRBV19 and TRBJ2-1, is DGGITQSPKYLFRKEGQNVTLSCEQNLNHDAMYWYRQDPGQGLRLIYYSQIVNDFQKGDIAEGYSVSREKKESFPLTVTSAQKNPTAFYLCASSRGGQPHNEQFFGPGTRLTVL.

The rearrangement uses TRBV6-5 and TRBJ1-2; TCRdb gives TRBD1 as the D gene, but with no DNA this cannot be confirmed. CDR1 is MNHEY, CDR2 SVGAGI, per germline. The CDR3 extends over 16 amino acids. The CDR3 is CASSYFTTGSTYGYTF.

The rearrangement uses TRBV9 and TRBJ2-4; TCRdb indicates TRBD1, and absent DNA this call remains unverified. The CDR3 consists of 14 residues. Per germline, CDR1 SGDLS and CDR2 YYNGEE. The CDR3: CASTGPGSKNIQYF.

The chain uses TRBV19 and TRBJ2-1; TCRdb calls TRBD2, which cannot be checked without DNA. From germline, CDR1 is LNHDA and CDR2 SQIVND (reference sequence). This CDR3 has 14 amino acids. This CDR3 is CASNPSGRWNEQFF.

CDR3 sequence reads: CASSPQGHYGYTF. The rearrangement uses TRBV19 and TRBJ1-2; as DNA is missing, the TRBD1 call by TCRdb cannot be tested. The CDR3 totals 13 residues. Germline CDR1 is LNHDA and CDR2 is SQIVND (reference sequence).

CDR3: CASSPGEHNEQFF. The chain combines TRBV4-2 with TRBJ2-1; checking the TCRdb D call of TRBD1 is not possible without DNA. Germline assignment: CDR1 LGHNA and CDR2 YNFKEQ. CDR3 length equals 13 residues.

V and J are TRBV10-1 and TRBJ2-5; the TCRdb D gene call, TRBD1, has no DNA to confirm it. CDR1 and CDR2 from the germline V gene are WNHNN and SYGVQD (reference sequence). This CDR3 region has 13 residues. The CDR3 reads CASSDSGEETQYF.

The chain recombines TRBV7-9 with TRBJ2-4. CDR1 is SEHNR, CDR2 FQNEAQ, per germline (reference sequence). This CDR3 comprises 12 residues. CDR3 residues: CASSSGENIQYF.

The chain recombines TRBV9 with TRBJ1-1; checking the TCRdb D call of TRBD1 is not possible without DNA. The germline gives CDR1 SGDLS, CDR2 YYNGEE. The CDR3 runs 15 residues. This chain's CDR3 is CASSLRVGVDTEAFF.

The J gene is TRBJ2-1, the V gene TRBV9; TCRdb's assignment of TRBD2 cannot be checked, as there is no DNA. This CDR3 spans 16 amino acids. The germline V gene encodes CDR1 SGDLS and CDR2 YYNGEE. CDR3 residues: CASSVALAGVDNEQFF.

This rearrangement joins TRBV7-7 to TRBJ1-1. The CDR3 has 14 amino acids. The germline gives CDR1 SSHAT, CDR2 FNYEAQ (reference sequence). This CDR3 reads CASSLWGPNTEAFF.

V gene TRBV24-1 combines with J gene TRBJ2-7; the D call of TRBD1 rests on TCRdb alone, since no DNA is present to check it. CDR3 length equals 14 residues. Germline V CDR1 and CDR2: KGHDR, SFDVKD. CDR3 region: CATSDFTGVNEQYF.

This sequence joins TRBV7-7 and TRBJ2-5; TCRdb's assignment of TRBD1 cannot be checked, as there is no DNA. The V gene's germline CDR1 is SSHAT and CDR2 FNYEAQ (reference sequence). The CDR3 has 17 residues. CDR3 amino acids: CASSFGWGQGPQETQYF.

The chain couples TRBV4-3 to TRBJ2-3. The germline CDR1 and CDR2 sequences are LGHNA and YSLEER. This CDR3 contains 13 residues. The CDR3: CASSQEPKDTQYF.

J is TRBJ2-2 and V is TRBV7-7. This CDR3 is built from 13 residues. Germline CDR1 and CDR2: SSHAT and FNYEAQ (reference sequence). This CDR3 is CASSLEGTGELFF.

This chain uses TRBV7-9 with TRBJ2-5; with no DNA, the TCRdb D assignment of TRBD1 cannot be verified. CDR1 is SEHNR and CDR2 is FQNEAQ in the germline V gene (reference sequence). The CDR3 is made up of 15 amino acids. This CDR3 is CASSPLTGPRETQYF.

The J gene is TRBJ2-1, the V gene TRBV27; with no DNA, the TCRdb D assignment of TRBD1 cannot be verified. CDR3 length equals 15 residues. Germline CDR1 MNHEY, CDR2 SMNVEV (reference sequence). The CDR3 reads CASRARPVHTDEQFF.

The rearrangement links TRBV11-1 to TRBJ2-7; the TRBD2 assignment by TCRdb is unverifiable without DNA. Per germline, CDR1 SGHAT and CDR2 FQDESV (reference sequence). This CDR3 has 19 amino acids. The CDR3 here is CASSPDVGLDRQRVYEQYF. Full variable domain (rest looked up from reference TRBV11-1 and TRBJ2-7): EAEVAQSPRYKITEKSQAVAFWCDPISGHATLYWYRQILGQGPELLVQFQDESVVDDSQLPKDRFSAERLKGVDSTLKIQPAELGDSAMYLCASSPDVGLDRQRVYEQYFGPGTRLTVT.

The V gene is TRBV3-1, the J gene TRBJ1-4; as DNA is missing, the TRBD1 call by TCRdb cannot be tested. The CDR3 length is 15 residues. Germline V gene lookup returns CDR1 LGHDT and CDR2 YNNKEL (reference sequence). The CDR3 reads CASSHSIPSLEKLFF. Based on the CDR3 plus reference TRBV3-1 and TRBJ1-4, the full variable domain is DTAVSQTPKYLVTQMGNDKSIKCEQNLGHDTMYWYKQDSKKFLKIMFSYNNKELIINETVPNRFSPKSPDKAHLNLHINSLELGDSAVYFCASSHSIPSLEKLFFGSGTQLSVL.

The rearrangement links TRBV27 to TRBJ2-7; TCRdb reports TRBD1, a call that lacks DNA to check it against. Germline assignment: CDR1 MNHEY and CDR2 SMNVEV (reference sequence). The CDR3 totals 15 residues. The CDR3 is CASSNGQGPAYEQYF.

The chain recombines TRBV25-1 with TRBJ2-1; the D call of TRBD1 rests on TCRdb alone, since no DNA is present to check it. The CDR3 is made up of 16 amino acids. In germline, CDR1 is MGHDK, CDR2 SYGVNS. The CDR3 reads CASSGPLGAVRWEQFF.

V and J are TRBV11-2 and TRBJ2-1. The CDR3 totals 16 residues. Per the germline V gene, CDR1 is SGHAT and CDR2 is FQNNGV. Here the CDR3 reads CASSLVWVSAYNEQFF. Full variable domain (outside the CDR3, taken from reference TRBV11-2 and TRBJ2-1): EAGVAQSPRYKIIEKRQSVAFWCNPISGHATLYWYQQILGQGPKLLIQFQNNGVVDDSQLPKDRFSAERLKGVDSTLKIQPAKLEDSAVYLCASSLVWVSAYNEQFFGPGTRLTVL.

CDR3 amino acids: CASSIRPGLAQETQYF. The chain employs TRBV27 and TRBJ2-5; the TCRdb call, TRBD2, lacks DNA for checking. This CDR3 spans 16 amino acids. The germline CDR1 and CDR2 sequences are MNHEY and SMNVEV (reference sequence).

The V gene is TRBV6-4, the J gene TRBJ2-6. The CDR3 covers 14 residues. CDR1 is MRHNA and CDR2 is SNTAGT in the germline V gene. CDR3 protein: CASSERAGANVLTF.

The CDR3: CASSLGSGGTYEQYF. J is TRBJ2-7 and V is TRBV7-6; TCRdb's assignment of TRBD1 cannot be checked, as there is no DNA. CDR3 length: 15 amino acids. Germline lookup yields CDR1 SGHVS and CDR2 FNYEAQ.